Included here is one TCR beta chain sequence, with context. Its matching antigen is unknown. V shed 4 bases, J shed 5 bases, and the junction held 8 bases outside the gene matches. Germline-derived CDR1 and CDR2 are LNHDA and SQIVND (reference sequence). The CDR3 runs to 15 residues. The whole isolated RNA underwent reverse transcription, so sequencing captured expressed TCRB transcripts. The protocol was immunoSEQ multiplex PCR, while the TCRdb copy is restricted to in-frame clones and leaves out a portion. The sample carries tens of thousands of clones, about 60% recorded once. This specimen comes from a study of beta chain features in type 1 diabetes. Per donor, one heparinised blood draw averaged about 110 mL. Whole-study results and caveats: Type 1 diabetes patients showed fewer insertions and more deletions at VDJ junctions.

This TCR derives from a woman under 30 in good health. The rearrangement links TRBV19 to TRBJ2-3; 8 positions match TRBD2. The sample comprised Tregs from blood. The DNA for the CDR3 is TGTGCCAGTAGTACCCGGGGGGGCCGGGGAGATACGCAGTATTTT. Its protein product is CASSTRGGRGDTQYF.